This entry lists 24 T cell receptor beta chains sequenced from one sample in a study of CD8 T cells in ankylosing spondylitis. TCRdb re-derived calls from the 5' RACE reads in MiXCR, one entry per CDR3 protein. The profile covers over 150,000 distinct CDR3 sequences, with around 13% appearing a single time and approximately 15% taken by the ten largest. Sequenced sample: blood, either unsorted or a sorted T cell fraction (not recorded which). The receptors were sampled from a male donor with ankylosing spondylitis or in good health (not recorded which).

This clonotype was found many times. V and J are TRBV5-1 and TRBJ1-1; D may be TRBD1 (5 bases). CDR1 and CDR2 from the germline V gene are SGHRS and YFSETQ. Trimming shortened V by 5 bases and J by 4 bases, and 18 bases separated the two germline ends. CDR3 length equals 15 residues. The CDR3 loop reads CASSYASAGITEAFF. Written as DNA, the CDR3 is TGCGCCAGCAGTTACGCATCGGCAGGGATCACTGAAGCTTTCTTT.

This clonotype was picked up a small number of times. The chain couples TRBV7-9 to TRBJ1-1; TRBD1 matches 7 bases. V was pared by 2 bases and J by 6 bases, with 12 bases of the junction left unmatched. This CDR3 contains 16 residues. Germline assignment: CDR1 SEHNR and CDR2 FQNEAQ (reference sequence). DNA of the CDR3: TGTGCCAGCAGCTTAATAGGAAGGGACAGTAAATCTGAAGCTTTCTTT. Its protein is CASSLIGRDSKSEAFF.

The table lists this clonotype with many counts. The rearrangement links TRBV10-2 to TRBJ2-1, with unresolved D. The CDR3 runs to 14 residues. Deletions cut 0 bases from V and 8 bases from J, with 11 bases between. The germline V gene has CDR1 WSHSY and CDR2 SAAADI. CDR3: CASSESYPPDEQFF. In DNA, the CDR3 is TGCGCCAGCAGTGAGTCGTATCCTCCGGATGAGCAGTTCTTC.

There are a few counts of this clonotype. The chain recombines TRBV3-1 with TRBJ2-7; TRBD2 is a possible D gene (7 bases). The CDR3 has 15 amino acids. Germline CDR1 LGHDT, CDR2 YNNKEL (reference sequence). Deletions cut 3 bases from V and 3 bases from J, with 15 bases between. The CDR3, as DNA: TGTGCCAGCAGCCAGGGGGGGCCCGGGATCTACGAGCAGTACTTC. This translates into CASSQGGPGIYEQYF.

This clonotype was seen at least ten times. The chain uses TRBV4-1 and TRBJ2-2, with D unclear. Germline lookup yields CDR1 MGHRA and CDR2 YSYEKL. This CDR3 contains 13 residues. The ends were cut back, 0 bases at V and 6 bases at J, with 5 bases in the middle. As DNA, the CDR3 is TGCGCCAGCAGCCAAGAGTTTGCCGGGGAGCTGTTTTTT. Encoded protein: CASSQEFAGELFF.

This clonotype appeared many times. The rearrangement joins TRBV6-5 to TRBJ2-7; 8 nucleotides line up with TRBD1. V was clipped by 2 bases and J by 7 bases; unmatched bases: 7. The CDR3 contains 14 residues. Germline CDR1 reads MNHEY; CDR2 reads SVGAGI. The CDR3 coding sequence is TGTGCCAGCAGTTACGGCCAGGGGGCCGGAGAGCAGTACTTC. This codes for CASSYGQGAGEQYF.

The rearrangement uses TRBV12-3 or TRBV12-4 and TRBJ1-6; D gene ambiguous. This CDR3 has 15 amino acids. The germline V and J ends were trimmed by 2 bases and 5 bases, with 10 bases remaining between them. CDR3 sequence reads: CASSLKADDNSPLHF. The CDR3 DNA follows: TGTGCCAGCAGTTTAAAAGCGGACGATAATTCACCCCTCCACTTT.

This clonotype has more than one count but fewer than ten. V and J are TRBV4-2 and TRBJ2-3; a possible D gene is TRBD1 (7 bases). Trimming took 3 bases from V and 0 from J, leaving 19 bases between them. This CDR3 has 18 residues. Germline values: CDR1 LGHNA, CDR2 YNFKEQ. CDR3 DNA: TGTGCCAGCAGCCATGCCCGGAGGGGGCCCGAAAGCACAGATACGCAGTATTTT. Protein: CASSHARRGPESTDTQYF.

This chain connects TRBV5-5 to TRBJ2-7, with D possibly called TRBD1 or TRBD2 (5 bases each). CDR1 is SGHKS and CDR2 is YYEKEE in the germline V gene (reference sequence). V lost 2 bases and J 2 bases, leaving 14 bases between the germline ends. The CDR3 spans 15 residues. CDR3 nucleotides: TGTGCCAGCAGCTTTACCGGGACGGCCCCCTACGAGCAGTACTTC. This gives the protein CASSFTGTAPYEQYF.

This clonotype was counted at least ten times. The V call is TRBV5-1, the J call TRBJ2-3, with D hard to call. Germline values: CDR1 SGHRS, CDR2 YFSETQ. With 1 base removed from V and 1 base from J, the gap between germline ends came to 10 bases. The CDR3 consists of 15 residues. Written as DNA, the CDR3 is TGCGCCAGCAGCTTGTATGGCGGAGGCACAGATACGCAGTATTTT. Its translation: CASSLYGGGTDTQYF. The variable domain in full, completed from reference TRBV5-1 and TRBJ2-3, reads KAGVTQTPRYLIKTRGQQVTLSCSPISGHRSVSWYQQTPGQGLQFLFEYFSETQRNKGNFPGRFSGRQFSNSRSEMNVSTLELGDSALYLCASSLYGGGTDTQYFGPGTRLTVL.

This clonotype was detected only a few times. The chain links TRBV7-8 to TRBJ2-1, with TRBD2 identical over 10 bases. Germline V gene lookup returns CDR1 SGHVS and CDR2 FQNEAQ. CDR3 size: 15 residues. Germline trimming cut 5 bases from V and 4 bases from J; bases unmatched to any gene: 5. CDR3 protein: CASSHPGLAYNEQFF. CDR3 sequence (DNA): TGTGCCAGCAGCCACCCGGGACTAGCGTACAATGAGCAGTTCTTC.

The chain joins TRBV7-2 to TRBJ2-7, with TRBD2 identical over 10 bases. Trimming took 4 bases from V and 4 from J; bases not matched to a gene: 4. CDR1 and CDR2 (germline): SGHTA, FQGNSA. The CDR3 contains 14 residues. The CDR3 protein is CASSSLAGVYEQYF. CDR3 in DNA: TGTGCCAGCAGCTCCCTAGCGGGAGTGTACGAGCAGTACTTC.

This clonotype has at least ten counts. The gene calls are TRBV20-1 and TRBJ2-1; D is unclear. The germline gives CDR1 DFQATT, CDR2 SNEGSKA (reference sequence). V was clipped by 1 base and J by 10 bases, with 11 bases between them. The CDR3 loop spans 12 amino acids. The DNA of the CDR3 is TGCAGTGCTAGAGCGGTTTTATTCGAGCAGTTCTTC. As protein: CSARAVLFEQFF.

The chain links TRBV2 to TRBJ2-3, with D possibly being TRBD2 (6 bases). Germline V gene lookup returns CDR1 SNHLY and CDR2 FYNNEI. This CDR3 contains 22 residues. The V gene lost 2 bases and the J gene lost 1 base, with 31 bases spanning the gap. CDR3 residues: CASSEWRQTMWDLLAGTDTQYF. The CDR3 DNA sequence: TGTGCCAGCAGTGAATGGAGGCAGACAATGTGGGATTTACTAGCTGGCACAGATACGCAGTATTTT.

The chain combines TRBV18 with TRBJ2-7; no clear D. Trimming shortened V by 0 bases and J by 5 bases, and 8 bases separated the two germline ends. The CDR3 consists of 13 residues. Germline loops: CDR1 KGHSH, CDR2 LQKENI. CDR3 sequence (DNA): TGTGCCAGCTCACCACCGGGTCCCGACGAGCAGTACTTC. Its protein is CASSPPGPDEQYF.

V gene TRBV15 combines with J gene TRBJ2-1; 8 nucleotides agree with TRBD1. The germline V gene has CDR1 LNHNV and CDR2 YYDKDF (reference sequence). This CDR3 is built from 15 residues. J gave up 8 bases and V 1 base, and 7 bases lay outside the gene matches. The CDR3 sequence is CATSRVGRGLDEQFF. The CDR3 nucleotides read TGTGCCACCAGCAGAGTAGGCAGGGGGCTCGATGAGCAGTTCTTC.

The chain recombines TRBV7-9 with TRBJ2-1; D ambiguous. The V end lost 11 bases, the J end lost 2 bases, and 13 bases lay between the germline ends. Looked up from germline, CDR1 is SEHNR and CDR2 is FQNEAQ (reference sequence). The CDR3 has 13 residues. CDR3 sequence reads: CAPAAIPYNEQFF. The CDR3 DNA is TGTGCCCCGGCAGCTATCCCCTACAATGAGCAGTTCTTC.

A few counts support this clonotype. The V and J genes are TRBV7-9 and TRBJ2-1; no clear D gene. Trimming took 3 bases from V and 5 from J, leaving 17 bases between them. This CDR3 is 16 amino acids long. CDR1 SEHNR and CDR2 FQNEAQ come from the germline V gene (reference sequence). The CDR3 DNA sequence: TGTGCCAGCAGCTTCCCGGACCCCGCTCTCCACAATGAGCAGTTCTTC. It specifies CASSFPDPALHNEQFF.

CDR3 protein: CASSPGTGIGTDTQYF. CDR3 bases: TGTGCCAGCAGTCCGGGAACAGGGATCGGCACAGATACGCAGTATTTT. This chain uses TRBV6-1 with TRBJ2-3; possibly TRBD1 for D (6 bases). Germline V gene data show CDR1 as MNHNS and CDR2 as SASEGT. Trimming took off 5 bases at V and 1 base at J, with 16 bases between the two ends. CDR3 length equals 16 residues.

The rearrangement uses TRBV20-1 and TRBJ2-7, with 10 bases identical to TRBD2. This CDR3 is built from 13 residues. Per germline, CDR1 DFQATT and CDR2 SNEGSKA (reference sequence). V lost 3 bases, J lost 6 bases, and 5 bases stayed unmatched. The CDR3 here is CSARLLAGVEQYF. For the CDR3, the DNA is TGCAGTGCTAGGCTGCTAGCGGGAGTCGAGCAGTACTTC.

The chain recombines TRBV11-2 with TRBJ1-1, with no clear D. Germline V gene lookup returns CDR1 SGHAT and CDR2 FQNNGV. There are 17 residues in the CDR3. V lost 2 bases and J 1 base, leaving 17 bases between the germline ends. CDR3 sequence reads: CASSLRSPLKGNTEAFF. For the CDR3, the DNA is TGTGCCAGCAGCTTACGGTCTCCTCTCAAGGGGAACACTGAAGCTTTCTTT.

This chain connects TRBV27 to TRBJ2-7; possibly TRBD1 or TRBD2 for D (5 bases each). The V gene lost 6 bases and the J gene lost 7 bases, with 22 bases spanning the gap. CDR3 length: 15 residues. Germline V lookup: CDR1 MNHEY, CDR2 SMNVEV (reference sequence). Here the CDR3 DNA reads TGTGCCAGCAGCACCCCCCCGGGACCCTTTCTTGAGCAGTACTTC. This translates into CASSTPPGPFLEQYF.

This clonotype was counted between two and nine times. The chain employs TRBV4-1 and TRBJ2-5; 11 bases match TRBD2. V shed 0 bases and J 3 bases; nucleotides not matched to a gene: 6. This CDR3 region has 17 residues. Looked up from germline, CDR1 is MGHRA and CDR2 is YSYEKL. CDR3 coding DNA: TGCGCCAGCAGCCAAGAAACTAGCGGGAGAAGGGAAGAGACCCAGTACTTC. Amino acids: CASSQETSGRREETQYF.

About this clonotype: Without the conserved terminal phenylalanine or tryptophan, this CDR3 likely stems from a read error. The CDR3 loop is CASTSGLGGEQYL. As DNA, the CDR3 is TGTGCCAGCACCTCGGGACTAGGGGGCGAGCAGTACCTC. This chain links TRBV3-1 with TRBJ2-7; 8 positions agree with TRBD2. The CDR3 spans 13 residues. V gave up 7 bases and J gave up 6 bases; unmatched junction bases: 8. Germline V gene lookup returns CDR1 LGHDT and CDR2 YNNKEL (reference sequence).